This TCR beta chain was profiled in a study of a mutant IDH1 vaccine in newly diagnosed glioma. Study-level information: The first vaccination came 4-6 weeks after radiotherapy alone, or with temozolomide cycles.

This clone was counted between two and nine times. The antigen is not known. The data were produced by immunoSEQ multiplex PCR, yet TCRdb's version contains in-frame clones alone and is incomplete. The data show about 50,000 clones, about 77% seen once. Time point defined: week 5, during vaccination. Doses consisted of 300 ug of mutant IDH1 20-mer peptide each, paired with topical imiquimod. The CDR3 has 11 residues. Per the germline V gene, CDR1 is MNHEY and CDR2 is SVGAGI. The V gene lost 2 bases and the J gene lost 11 bases, with 10 bases spanning the gap. Study observations and caveats: Evidence of vaccine-induced immune responses was documented in approximately 93% of patients.

The chain uses TRBV6-5 and TRBJ2-7; D unresolved. This clonotype was obtained from a man in his fifties or sixties with glioma. Sample: PBMCs, taken from a glioma patient whose treatment included an IDH1 peptide vaccine. The chain's CDR3 is CASSYGSGEYF. CDR3 bases: TGTGCCAGCAGTTACGGATCGGGCGAGTACTTC.